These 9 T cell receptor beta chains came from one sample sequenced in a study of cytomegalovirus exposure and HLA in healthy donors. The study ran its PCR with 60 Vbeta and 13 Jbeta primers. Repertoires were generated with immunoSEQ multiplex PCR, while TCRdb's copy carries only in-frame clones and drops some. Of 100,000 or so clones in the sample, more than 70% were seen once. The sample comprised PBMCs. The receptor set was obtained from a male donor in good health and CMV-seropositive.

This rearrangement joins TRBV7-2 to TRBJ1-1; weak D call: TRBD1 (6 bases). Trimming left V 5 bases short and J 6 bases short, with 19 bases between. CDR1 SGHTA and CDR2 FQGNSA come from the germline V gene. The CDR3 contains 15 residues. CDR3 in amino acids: CASSPSRGGVAEAFF. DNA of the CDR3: TGTGCCAGCAGCCCGTCGAGGGGGGGGGTCGCTGAAGCTTTCTTT.

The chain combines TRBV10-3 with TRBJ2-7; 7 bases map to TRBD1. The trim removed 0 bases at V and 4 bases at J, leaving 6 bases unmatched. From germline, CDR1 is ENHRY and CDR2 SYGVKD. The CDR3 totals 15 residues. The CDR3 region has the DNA TGTGCCATCAGTGAGTCAGTCAGGGGGATGTACGAGCAGTACTTC. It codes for CAISESVRGMYEQYF.

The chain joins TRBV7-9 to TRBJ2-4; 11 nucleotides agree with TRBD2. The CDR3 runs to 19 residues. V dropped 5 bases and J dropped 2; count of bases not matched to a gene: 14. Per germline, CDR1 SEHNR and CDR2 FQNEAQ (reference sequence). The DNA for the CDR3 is TGTGCCAGCAGCGGTACTACTAGCGGGAGATCGGGATCCAAAAACATTCAGTACTTC. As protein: CASSGTTSGRSGSKNIQYF. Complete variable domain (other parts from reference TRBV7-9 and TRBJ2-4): DTGVSQNPRHKITKRGQNVTFRCDPISEHNRLYWYRQTLGQGPEFLTYFQNEAQLEKSRLLSDRFSAERPKGSFSTLEIQRTEQGDSAMYLCASSGTTSGRSGSKNIQYFGAGTRLSVL.

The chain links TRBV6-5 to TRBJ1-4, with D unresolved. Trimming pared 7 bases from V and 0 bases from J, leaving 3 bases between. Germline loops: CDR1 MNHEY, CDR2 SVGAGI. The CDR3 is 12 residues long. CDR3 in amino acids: CASTATNEKLFF. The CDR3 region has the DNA TGTGCCAGCACTGCAACTAATGAAAAACTGTTTTTT.

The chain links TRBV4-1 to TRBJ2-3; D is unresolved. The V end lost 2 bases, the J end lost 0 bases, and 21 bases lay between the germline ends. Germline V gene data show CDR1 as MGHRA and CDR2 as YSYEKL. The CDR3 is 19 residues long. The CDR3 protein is CASSQQIYLAASSTDTQYF. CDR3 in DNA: TGCGCCAGCAGCCAACAAATCTATCTCGCCGCCTCTAGCACAGATACGCAGTATTTT.

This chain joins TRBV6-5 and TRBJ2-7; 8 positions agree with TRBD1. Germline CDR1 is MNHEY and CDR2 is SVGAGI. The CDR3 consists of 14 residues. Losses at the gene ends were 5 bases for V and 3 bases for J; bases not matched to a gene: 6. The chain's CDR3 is CASSMTGTGYEQYF. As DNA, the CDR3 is TGTGCCAGCAGTATGACAGGGACAGGCTACGAGCAGTACTTC.

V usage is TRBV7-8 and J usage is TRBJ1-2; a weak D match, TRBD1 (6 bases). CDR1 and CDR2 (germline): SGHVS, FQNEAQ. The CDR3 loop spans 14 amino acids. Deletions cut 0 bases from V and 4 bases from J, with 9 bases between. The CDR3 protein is CASSLAQGPYGYTF. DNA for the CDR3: TGTGCCAGCAGCTTAGCACAGGGCCCCTATGGCTACACCTTC.

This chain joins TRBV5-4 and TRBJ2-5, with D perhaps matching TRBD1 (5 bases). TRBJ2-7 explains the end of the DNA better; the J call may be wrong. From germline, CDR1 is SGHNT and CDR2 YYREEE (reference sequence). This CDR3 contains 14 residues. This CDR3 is CASSQGRQPYEQYF. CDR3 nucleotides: TGTGCCAGCAGCCAAGGGCGACAGCCCTACGAGCAGTACTTC.

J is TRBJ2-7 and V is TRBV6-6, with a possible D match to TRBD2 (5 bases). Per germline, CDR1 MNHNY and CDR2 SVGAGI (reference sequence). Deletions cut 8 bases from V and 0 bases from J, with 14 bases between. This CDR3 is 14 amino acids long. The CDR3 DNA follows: TGTGCCAGCCACCTTGGGAGCAGCTCCTACGAGCAGTACTTC. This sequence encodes CASHLGSSSYEQYF.